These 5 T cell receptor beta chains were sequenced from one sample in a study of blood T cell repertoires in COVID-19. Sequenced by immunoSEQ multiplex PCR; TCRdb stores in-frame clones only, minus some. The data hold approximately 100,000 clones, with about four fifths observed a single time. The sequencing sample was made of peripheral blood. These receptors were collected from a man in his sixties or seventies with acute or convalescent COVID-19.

The CDR3, as DNA: TGTGCCACCGAGGACAGGGGCCAAGAGACCCAGTACTTC. Protein: CATEDRGQETQYF. The chain has TRBV2 and TRBJ2-5; 9 bases map to TRBD1. The CDR3 loop spans 13 amino acids. CDR1 and CDR2 (germline): SNHLY, FYNNEI. Trimming removed 10 bases from V and 1 base from J; junction bases left unmatched: 4.

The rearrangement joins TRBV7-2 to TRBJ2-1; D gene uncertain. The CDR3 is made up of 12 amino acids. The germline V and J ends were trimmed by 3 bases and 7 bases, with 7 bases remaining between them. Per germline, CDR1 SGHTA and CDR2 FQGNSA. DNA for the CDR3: TGTGCCAGCAGCTTGGTAGAGAATGAGCAGTTCTTC. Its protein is CASSLVENEQFF.

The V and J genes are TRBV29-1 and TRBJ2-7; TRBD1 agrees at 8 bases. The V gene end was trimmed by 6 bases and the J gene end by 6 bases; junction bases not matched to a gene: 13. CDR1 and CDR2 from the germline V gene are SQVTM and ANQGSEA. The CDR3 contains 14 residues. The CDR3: CSVGQGSWVSEQYF. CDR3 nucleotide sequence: TGCAGCGTCGGACAGGGTTCTTGGGTCTCCGAGCAGTACTTC.

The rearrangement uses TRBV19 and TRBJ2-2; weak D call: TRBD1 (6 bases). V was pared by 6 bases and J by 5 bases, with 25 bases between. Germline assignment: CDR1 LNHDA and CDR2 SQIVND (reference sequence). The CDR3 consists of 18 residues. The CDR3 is CASRSKQGLILGTGELFF. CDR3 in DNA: TGTGCCAGTAGATCAAAACAGGGTTTAATCTTGGGGACCGGGGAGCTGTTTTTT.

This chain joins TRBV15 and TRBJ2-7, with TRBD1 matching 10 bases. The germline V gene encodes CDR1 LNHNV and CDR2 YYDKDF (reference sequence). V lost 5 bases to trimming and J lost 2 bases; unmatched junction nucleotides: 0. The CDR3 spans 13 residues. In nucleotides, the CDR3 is TGTGCCACCAGCGACAGGGGGCCCTACGAGCAGTACTTC. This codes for CATSDRGPYEQYF. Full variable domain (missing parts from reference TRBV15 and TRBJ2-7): DAMVIQNPRYQVTQFGKPVTLSCSQTLNHNVMYWYQQKSSQAPKLLFHYYDKDFNNEADTPDNFQSRRPNTSFCFLDIRSPGLGDTAMYLCATSDRGPYEQYFGPGTRLTVT.